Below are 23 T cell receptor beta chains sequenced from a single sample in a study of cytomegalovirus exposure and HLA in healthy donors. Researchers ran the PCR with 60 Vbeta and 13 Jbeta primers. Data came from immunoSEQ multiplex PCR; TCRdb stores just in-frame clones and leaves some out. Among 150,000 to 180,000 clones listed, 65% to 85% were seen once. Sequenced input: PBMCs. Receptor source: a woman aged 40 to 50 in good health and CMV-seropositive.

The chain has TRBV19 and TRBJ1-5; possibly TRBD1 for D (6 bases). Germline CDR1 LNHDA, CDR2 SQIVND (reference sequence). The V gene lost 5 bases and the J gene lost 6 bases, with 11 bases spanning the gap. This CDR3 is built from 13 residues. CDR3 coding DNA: TGTGCCAGTAGTTTCACAGGGACTCAGCCCCAGCATTTT. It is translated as CASSFTGTQPQHF.

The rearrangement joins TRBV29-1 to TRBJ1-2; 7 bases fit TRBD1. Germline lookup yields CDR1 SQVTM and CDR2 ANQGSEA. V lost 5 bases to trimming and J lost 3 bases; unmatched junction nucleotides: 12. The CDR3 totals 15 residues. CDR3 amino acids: CSVPERIDRDYGYTF. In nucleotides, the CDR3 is TGCAGCGTTCCAGAAAGGATCGACAGGGACTATGGCTACACCTTC.

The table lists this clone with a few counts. The CDR3 bases are TGTGCCAGCAGTTTAGGCCCCTACAATGAGCAGTTCTTC. Residues: CASSLGPYNEQFF. The rearrangement uses TRBV28 and TRBJ2-1, with D hard to call. The V gene's germline CDR1 is MDHEN and CDR2 SYDVKM. The CDR3 has 13 amino acids. The V gene lost 2 bases and the J gene lost 2 bases, with 4 bases spanning the gap.

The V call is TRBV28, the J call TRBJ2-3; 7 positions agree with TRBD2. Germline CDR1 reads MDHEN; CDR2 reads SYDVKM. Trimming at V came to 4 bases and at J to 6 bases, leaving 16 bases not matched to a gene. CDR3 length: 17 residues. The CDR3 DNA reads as TGTGCCAGCAGTTCCCGACTAGCCCGAATTCGAGGGGATACGCAGTATTTT. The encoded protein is CASSSRLARIRGDTQYF.

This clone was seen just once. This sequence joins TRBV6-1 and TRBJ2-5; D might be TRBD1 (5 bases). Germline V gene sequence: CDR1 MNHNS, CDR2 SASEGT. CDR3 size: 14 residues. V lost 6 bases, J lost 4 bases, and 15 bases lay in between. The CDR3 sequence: CASSGTTQGETQYF. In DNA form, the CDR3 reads TGTGCCAGCAGCGGAACAACCCAGGGAGAGACCCAGTACTTC.

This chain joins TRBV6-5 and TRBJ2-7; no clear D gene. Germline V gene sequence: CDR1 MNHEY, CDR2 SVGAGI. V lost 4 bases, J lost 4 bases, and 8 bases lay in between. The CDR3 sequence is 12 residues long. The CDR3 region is CASSSTRYEQYF. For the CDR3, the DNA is TGTGCCAGCAGTTCGACCAGGTACGAGCAGTACTTC.

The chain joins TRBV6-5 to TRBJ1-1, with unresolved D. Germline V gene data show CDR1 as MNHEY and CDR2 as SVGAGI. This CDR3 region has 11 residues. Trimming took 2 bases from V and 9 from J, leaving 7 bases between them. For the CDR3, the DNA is TGTGCCAGCAGTTACCAGACTAAAGCTTTCTTT. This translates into CASSYQTKAFF.

The CDR3 spells CAISLTGGYEQYF. The DNA for the CDR3 is TGTGCCATCAGCCTGACAGGGGGCTACGAGCAGTACTTC. The chain is built from TRBV10-3 and TRBJ2-7; 9 positions match TRBD1. In germline, CDR1 is ENHRY, CDR2 SYGVKD. V was pared by 6 bases and J by 3 bases, with 3 bases of the junction left unmatched. This CDR3 comprises 13 residues.

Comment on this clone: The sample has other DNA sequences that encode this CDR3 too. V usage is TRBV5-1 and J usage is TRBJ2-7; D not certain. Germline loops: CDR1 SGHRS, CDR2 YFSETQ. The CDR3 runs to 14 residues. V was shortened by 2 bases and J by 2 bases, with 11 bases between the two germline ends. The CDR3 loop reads CASSFSSGTYEQYF. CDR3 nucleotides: TGCGCCAGCAGCTTTTCATCAGGCACCTACGAGCAGTACTTC.

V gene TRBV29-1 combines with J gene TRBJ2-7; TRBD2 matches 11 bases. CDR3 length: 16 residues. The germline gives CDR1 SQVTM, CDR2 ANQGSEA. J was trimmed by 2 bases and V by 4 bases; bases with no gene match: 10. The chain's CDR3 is CSVVNVGLAGAYEQYF. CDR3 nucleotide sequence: TGCAGCGTTGTGAATGTAGGACTAGCGGGCGCCTACGAGCAGTACTTC.

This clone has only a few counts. As DNA, the CDR3 is TGCGCCAGCAGCACGGGACTGAAGACTAGCACAGATACGCAGTATTTT. The encoded protein is CASSTGLKTSTDTQYF. V usage is TRBV5-1 and J usage is TRBJ2-3; D is perhaps TRBD2 (6 bases). Germline CDR1 reads SGHRS; CDR2 reads YFSETQ. CDR3 length: 16 amino acids. Trimming removed 4 bases from V and 0 bases from J, with 15 bases in between.

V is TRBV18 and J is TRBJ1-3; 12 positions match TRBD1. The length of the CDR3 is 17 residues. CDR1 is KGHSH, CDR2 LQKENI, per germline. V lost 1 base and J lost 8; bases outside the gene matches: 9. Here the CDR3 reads CASSPLMGTGGSDTIYF. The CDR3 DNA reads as TGTGCCAGCTCACCACTCATGGGGACAGGGGGCTCGGACACCATATATTTT.

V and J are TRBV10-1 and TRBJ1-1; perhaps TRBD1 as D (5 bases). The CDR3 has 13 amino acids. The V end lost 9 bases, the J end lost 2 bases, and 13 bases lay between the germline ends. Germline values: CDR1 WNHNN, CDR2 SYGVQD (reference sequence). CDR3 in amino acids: CASSPGVNTEAFF. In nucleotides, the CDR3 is TGCGCCAGTAGTCCGGGGGTAAACACTGAAGCTTTCTTT.

The DNA of the CDR3 is TGTGCCAGCTCACAAATCCTAGATACGCAGTATTTT. Amino acid sequence: CASSQILDTQYF. This sequence joins TRBV18 and TRBJ2-3; D uncertain. Germline CDR1 is KGHSH and CDR2 is LQKENI. Trimming removed 4 bases at V and 5 bases at J, with 7 bases between. CDR3 length: 12 residues.

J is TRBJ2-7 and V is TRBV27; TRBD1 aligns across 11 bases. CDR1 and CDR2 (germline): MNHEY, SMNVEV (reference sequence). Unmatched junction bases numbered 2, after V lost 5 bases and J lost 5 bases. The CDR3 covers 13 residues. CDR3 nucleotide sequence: TGTGCCAGCAGTGGACAGGGGGCCCACGAGCAGTACTTC. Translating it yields CASSGQGAHEQYF.

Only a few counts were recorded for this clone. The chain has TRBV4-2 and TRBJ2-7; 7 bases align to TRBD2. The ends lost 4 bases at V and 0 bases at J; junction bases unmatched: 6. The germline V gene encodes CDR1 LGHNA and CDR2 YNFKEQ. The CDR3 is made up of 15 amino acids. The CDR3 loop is CASSPRGGASYEQYF. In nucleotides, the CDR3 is TGTGCCAGCAGCCCGAGGGGAGGGGCCTCCTACGAGCAGTACTTC.

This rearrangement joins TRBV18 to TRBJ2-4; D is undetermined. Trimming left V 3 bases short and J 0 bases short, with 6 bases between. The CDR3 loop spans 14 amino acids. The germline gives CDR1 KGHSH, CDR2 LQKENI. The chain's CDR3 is CASSPSEAKNIQYF. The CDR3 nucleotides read TGTGCCAGCTCACCGTCAGAAGCCAAAAACATTCAGTACTTC.

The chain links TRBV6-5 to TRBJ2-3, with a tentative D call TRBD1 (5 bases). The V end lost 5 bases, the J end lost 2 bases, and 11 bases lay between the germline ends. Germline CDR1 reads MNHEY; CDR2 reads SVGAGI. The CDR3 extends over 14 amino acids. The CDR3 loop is CASSDDRITDTQYF. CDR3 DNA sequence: TGTGCCAGCAGTGATGACAGAATCACAGATACGCAGTATTTT.

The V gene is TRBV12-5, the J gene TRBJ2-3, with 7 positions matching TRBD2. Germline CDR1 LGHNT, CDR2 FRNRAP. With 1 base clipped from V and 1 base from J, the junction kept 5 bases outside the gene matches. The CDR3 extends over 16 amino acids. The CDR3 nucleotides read TGTGCTAGTGGTTTGGCGGCGGGAGTTGGCACAGATACGCAGTATTTT. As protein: CASGLAAGVGTDTQYF.

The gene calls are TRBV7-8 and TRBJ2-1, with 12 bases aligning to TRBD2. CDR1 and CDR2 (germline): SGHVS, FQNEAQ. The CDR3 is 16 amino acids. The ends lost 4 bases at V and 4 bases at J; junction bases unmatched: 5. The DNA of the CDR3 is TGTGCCAGCAGCTCCATACTAGCGGGGGGATACAATGAGCAGTTCTTC. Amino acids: CASSSILAGGYNEQFF.

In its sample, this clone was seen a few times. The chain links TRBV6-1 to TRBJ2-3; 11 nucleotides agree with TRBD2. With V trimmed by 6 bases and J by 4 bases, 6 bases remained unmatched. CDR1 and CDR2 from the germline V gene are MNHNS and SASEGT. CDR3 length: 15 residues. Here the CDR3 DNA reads TGTGCCAGCAGGTCTAGCGGGAGGATCTCAGATACGCAGTATTTT. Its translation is CASRSSGRISDTQYF.

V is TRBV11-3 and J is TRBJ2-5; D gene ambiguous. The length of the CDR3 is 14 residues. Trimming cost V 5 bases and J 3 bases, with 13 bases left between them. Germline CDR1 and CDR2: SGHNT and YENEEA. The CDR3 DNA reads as TGTGCCAGCAGCCCGGCCCCAGGAAAAGAGACCCAGTACTTC. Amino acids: CASSPAPGKETQYF. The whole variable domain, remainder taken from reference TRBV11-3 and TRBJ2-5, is EAGVVQSPRYKIIEKKQPVAFWCNPISGHNTLYWYLQNLGQGPELLIRYENEEAVDDSQLPKDRFSAERLKGVDSTLKIQPAELGDSAVYLCASSPAPGKETQYFGPGTRLLVL.

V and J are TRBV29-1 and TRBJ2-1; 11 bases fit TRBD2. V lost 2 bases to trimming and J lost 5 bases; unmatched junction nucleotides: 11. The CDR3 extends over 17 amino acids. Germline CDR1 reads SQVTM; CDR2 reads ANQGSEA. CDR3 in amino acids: CSVERFYGTSGNNEQFF. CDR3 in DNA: TGCAGCGTTGAAAGGTTTTACGGGACTAGCGGAAACAATGAGCAGTTCTTC.